The 10 T cell receptor beta chains presented below share a single source sample, sequenced in a study of cytomegalovirus exposure and HLA in healthy donors (dated 2017 in TCRdb). Library preparation used the immunoSEQ multiplex PCR assay. For the multiplex PCR, a mixture combining 60 forward primers for TCR Vbeta segments and 13 reverse primers for TCR Jbeta segments was used. The table comes from immuneACCESS by way of TCRdb, which keeps in-frame sequences with V and J called. Part of the clones is missing from these tables; in studies checked, under half for an unresolved V gene and the rest for unknown reasons. The sample's table lists a count of roughly 80,000 clones. The ten largest clones add up to about 0.5% of the sample. Input material: PBMCs. These receptors originate from a man aged 45 to 65 in good health and CMV-seronegative.

This rearrangement joins TRBV10-3 to TRBJ2-7, with D possibly TRBD2 on 5 matching bases. V lost 3 bases to trimming and J lost 0 bases, with 6 bases between them. This CDR3 contains 13 residues. Germline CDR1 reads ENHRY; CDR2 reads SYGVKD. CDR3 bases: TGTGCCATCAGTGATGGGAGCTCCTACGAGCAGTACTTC. Protein: CAISDGSSYEQYF.

The J gene is TRBJ2-3, the V gene TRBV9; a weak D match, TRBD2 (6 bases). The CDR3 is made up of 12 amino acids. Germline V gene lookup returns CDR1 SGDLS and CDR2 YYNGEE. V lost 4 bases and J lost 9, with 12 bases in between. This chain's CDR3 is CASSQWSGTQYF. The CDR3, as DNA: TGTGCCAGCAGCCAGTGGAGCGGGACGCAGTATTTT.

The V and J genes are TRBV27 and TRBJ2-7, with TRBD2 as a possible D gene (5 bases). The germline CDR1 and CDR2 sequences are MNHEY and SMNVEV (reference sequence). The CDR3 length is 12 residues. V shed 3 bases and J shed 4 bases, with 7 bases lying between them. This chain's CDR3 is CASSFSGYEQYF. CDR3 sequence (DNA): TGTGCCAGCAGTTTTTCGGGGTACGAGCAGTACTTC.

The chain joins TRBV10-3 to TRBJ1-1; 9 bases line up with TRBD1. V shed 7 bases, J shed 6 bases, and the junction held 6 bases outside the gene matches. The CDR3 consists of 13 residues. The germline V gene has CDR1 ENHRY and CDR2 SYGVKD. CDR3 DNA sequence: TGTGCCATCACCCAGGACAGGGGTGCTGAAGCTTTCTTT. Amino acids: CAITQDRGAEAFF.

The rearrangement uses TRBV10-3 and TRBJ1-5; no clear D gene. The CDR3 extends over 14 amino acids. Germline V gives CDR1 ENHRY, CDR2 SYGVKD. The V and J ends lost 2 bases and 9 bases respectively, with 14 bases between them. The CDR3 bases are TGTGCCATCAGTGAGAGGTCCTCCGCGGGGCCCCAGCATTTT. Protein product: CAISERSSAGPQHF.

The chain recombines TRBV28 with TRBJ2-5; no firm D call. TRBJ2-7 explains the end of the DNA better; the J call may be wrong. The CDR3 totals 12 residues. Germline V gives CDR1 MDHEN, CDR2 SYDVKM. The CDR3 DNA follows: TGTGCCAGCACGAGAGAGGACTACGAGCAGTACTTC. This encodes CASTREDYEQYF.

The rearrangement links TRBV18 to TRBJ1-5; a weak D match, TRBD1 (5 bases). The CDR3 is 16 amino acids. The ends were cut back, 2 bases at V and 3 bases at J, with 14 bases in the middle. CDR1 and CDR2 from the germline V gene are KGHSH and LQKENI. In DNA form, the CDR3 reads TGTGCCAGCTCACCATTCGATCGACAGATCAATCAGCCCCAGCATTTT. It is translated as CASSPFDRQINQPQHF. Looking up the rest from reference TRBV18 and TRBJ1-5 gives the full variable domain: NAGVMQNPRHLVRRRGQEARLRCSPMKGHSHVYWYRQLPEEGLKFMVYLQKENIIDESGMPKERFSAEFPKEGPSILRIQQVVRGDSAAYFCASSPFDRQINQPQHFGDGTRLSIL.

The CDR3 region has the DNA TGTGCCAGCAGCTCGACAGGGGGTGGCACCGGGGAGCTGTTTTTT. Its protein is CASSSTGGGTGELFF. The chain links TRBV7-9 to TRBJ2-2; 9 bases fit TRBD1. The CDR3 consists of 15 residues. With V trimmed by 4 bases and J by 4 bases, 4 bases remained unmatched. Looked up from germline, CDR1 is SEHNR and CDR2 is FQNEAQ (reference sequence).

This rearrangement joins TRBV19 to TRBJ2-1; 9 bases map to TRBD1. This CDR3 comprises 18 residues. Looked up from germline, CDR1 is LNHDA and CDR2 is SQIVND (reference sequence). With 3 bases clipped from V and 1 base from J, the junction kept 10 bases outside the gene matches. CDR3 amino acids: CASSILGQGPPSYNEQFF. As DNA, the CDR3 is TGTGCCAGTAGTATTTTGGGACAGGGTCCTCCTTCCTACAATGAGCAGTTCTTC.

The chain joins TRBV11-2 to TRBJ2-7; 8 nucleotides line up with TRBD2. The CDR3 extends over 14 amino acids. V dropped 4 bases and J dropped 4; count of bases not matched to a gene: 6. Per the germline V gene, CDR1 is SGHAT and CDR2 is FQNNGV. The CDR3 region is CASSSFGGEYEQYF. In DNA form, the CDR3 reads TGTGCCAGCAGCTCCTTCGGGGGGGAATACGAGCAGTACTTC.